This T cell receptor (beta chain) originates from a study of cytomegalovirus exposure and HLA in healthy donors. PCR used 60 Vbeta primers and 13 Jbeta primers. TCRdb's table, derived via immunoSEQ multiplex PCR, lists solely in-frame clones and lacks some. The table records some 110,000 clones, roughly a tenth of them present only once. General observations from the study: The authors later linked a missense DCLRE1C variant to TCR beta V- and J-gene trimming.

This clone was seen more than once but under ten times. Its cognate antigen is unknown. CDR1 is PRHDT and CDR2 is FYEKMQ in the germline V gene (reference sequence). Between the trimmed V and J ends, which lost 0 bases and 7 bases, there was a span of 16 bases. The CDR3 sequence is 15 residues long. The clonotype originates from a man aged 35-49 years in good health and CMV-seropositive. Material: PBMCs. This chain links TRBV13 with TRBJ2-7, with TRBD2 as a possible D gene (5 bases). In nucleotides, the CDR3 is TGTGCCAGCAGCTTAGGAGCGGCGGTCTTGGGGGAGCAGTACTTC. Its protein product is CASSLGAAVLGEQYF.